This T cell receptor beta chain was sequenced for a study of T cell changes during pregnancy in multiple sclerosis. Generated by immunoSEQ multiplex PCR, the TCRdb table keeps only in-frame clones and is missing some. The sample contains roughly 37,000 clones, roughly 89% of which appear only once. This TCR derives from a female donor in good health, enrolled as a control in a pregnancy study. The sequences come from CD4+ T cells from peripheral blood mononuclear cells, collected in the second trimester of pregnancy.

The CDR3 region is CASSPGFIPHEQYF. As DNA, the CDR3 is TGTGCCAGCAGCCCAGGGTTTATACCCCACGAGCAGTACTTC. The chain links TRBV7-2 to TRBJ2-7; D may be TRBD1 (5 bases). V gave up 5 bases and J gave up 5 bases, with 16 bases separating them. The length of the CDR3 is 14 residues. Germline CDR1 reads SGHTA; CDR2 reads FQGNSA.